These T cell receptor beta chains were read from a single sample in a study of molecular identifiers for immune sequencing clone quantification. From the PCR reads, TCRdb called clonotypes with MiXCR, one entry per CDR3 protein. This repertoire shows approximately 500,000 distinct CDR3 sequences, about a fifth found once; its top ten account for approximately 0.84%. Sample: naive CD8+ T cells from blood, with Jurkat cell RNA spiked in. These receptors were obtained from a human donor in good health. Some libraries in this study had Jurkat cell RNA spiked in. Each CDR3 is given with its conserved first and last residue. The order of the fields is V gene, J gene, D gene, CDR3 length, clone size, CDR3 DNA, CDR3 protein. A D gene is named only where the DNA matches it firmly. Part of the rows lack a size; the others show once, few, many or a class for expanded clones.

v_call: TRBV28
j_call: TRBJ2-1
d_call: TRBD2
cdr3_length: 15
clone_size: NA
cdr3_nt: TGTGCCAGCAGTTTAAGCCCCCTTAGCGGGAATGAGCAGTTCTTC
cdr3_aa: CASSLSPLSGNEQFF

v_call: TRBV7-6
j_call: TRBJ1-5
d_call: NA
cdr3_length: 15
clone_size: NA
cdr3_nt: TGTGCCAGCAGCCCCGGACCCGGGAGGTATCAGCCCCAGCATTTT
cdr3_aa: CASSPGPGRYQPQHF

v_call: TRBV28
j_call: TRBJ1-1
d_call: NA
cdr3_length: 14
clone_size: many
cdr3_nt: TGTGCCAGCAGTTTCCAAGGGGGATACACTGAAGCTTTCTTT
cdr3_aa: CASSFQGGYTEAFF

v_call: TRBV30
j_call: TRBJ2-1
d_call: NA
cdr3_length: 14
clone_size: NA
cdr3_nt: TGTGCCTGCAAGGACCGTGCCATCTACAATGAGCAGTTCTTC
cdr3_aa: CACKDRAIYNEQFF

v_call: TRBV13
j_call: TRBJ2-5
d_call: TRBD2
cdr3_length: 14
clone_size: NA
cdr3_nt: TGTGCCAGCAGCAGTGCACTAGCGGGGGAGACCCAGTACTTC
cdr3_aa: CASSSALAGETQYF

v_call: TRBV4-1
j_call: TRBJ1-5
d_call: NA
cdr3_length: 15
clone_size: many
cdr3_nt: TGCGCCAGCAGCCCAAGATGGACAGACAATCAGCCCCAGCATTTT
cdr3_aa: CASSPRWTDNQPQHF

v_call: TRBV6-5
j_call: TRBJ1-2
d_call: TRBD1
cdr3_length: 15
clone_size: NA
cdr3_nt: TGTGCCAGCAGTCTCCGGGACAGGCCTTTCTATGGCTACACCTTC
cdr3_aa: CASSLRDRPFYGYTF

v_call: TRBV6-2/TRBV6-3
j_call: TRBJ1-5
d_call: NA
cdr3_length: 17
clone_size: many
cdr3_nt: TGTGCCAGCAGTCCAGGTAGCAGGGAATATGGCAATCAGCCCCAGCATTTT
cdr3_aa: CASSPGSREYGNQPQHF

v_call: TRBV18
j_call: TRBJ2-7
d_call: TRBD1
cdr3_length: 15
clone_size: many
cdr3_nt: TGTGCCAGCTCACCGCCCGGACAGGAGTCCTACGAGCAGTACTTC
cdr3_aa: CASSPPGQESYEQYF

v_call: TRBV2
j_call: TRBJ2-5
d_call: TRBD1
cdr3_length: 15
clone_size: NA
cdr3_nt: TGTGCCAGCAGGGGTTTAGGACAGGGAGAAGAGACCCAGTACTTC
cdr3_aa: CASRGLGQGEETQYF

v_call: TRBV11-2
j_call: TRBJ2-7
d_call: NA
cdr3_length: 13
clone_size: NA
cdr3_nt: TGTGCCAGCAGGCCCGGGGTTTCCTACGAGCAGTACTTC
cdr3_aa: CASRPGVSYEQYF

v_call: TRBV28
j_call: TRBJ2-1
d_call: TRBD2
cdr3_length: 15
clone_size: many
cdr3_nt: TGTGCCAGCAGTTTGAGCGGGAACTCCTACAATGAGCAGTTCTTC
cdr3_aa: CASSLSGNSYNEQFF

v_call: TRBV20-1
j_call: TRBJ2-3
d_call: TRBD2
cdr3_length: 19
clone_size: few
cdr3_nt: TGCAGTGCTAGAGATCCTGACGGGGGGGCCTTGGTTAGCACAGATACGCAGTATTTT
cdr3_aa: CSARDPDGGALVSTDTQYF

v_call: TRBV18
j_call: TRBJ2-3
d_call: NA
cdr3_length: 14
clone_size: NA
cdr3_nt: TGTGCCAGCTCTCTACCAACCTCGAGTGCTACGCAGTATTTT
cdr3_aa: CASSLPTSSATQYF

v_call: TRBV3-1
j_call: TRBJ1-1
d_call: NA
cdr3_length: 14
clone_size: many
cdr3_nt: TGTGCCAGCAGCCAAAAAACTAACGACGTGTCGGCTTTCTTT
cdr3_aa: CASSQKTNDVSAFF

v_call: TRBV5-4
j_call: TRBJ2-2
d_call: TRBD2
cdr3_length: 14
clone_size: many
cdr3_nt: TGTGCCAGCAGCTCGGGACTAGCGGGAGGAGGAGAGTTTTTT
cdr3_aa: CASSSGLAGGGEFF

v_call: TRBV4-2
j_call: TRBJ1-1
d_call: NA
cdr3_length: 16
clone_size: NA
cdr3_nt: TGTGCCAGCAGCCATGTACCCGACCTGATGAACACTGAAGCTTTCTTT
cdr3_aa: CASSHVPDLMNTEAFF

v_call: TRBV15
j_call: TRBJ2-2
d_call: NA
cdr3_length: 13
clone_size: NA
cdr3_nt: TGTGCCACCAGCCTGGGGAACCGTGCGGAGCTGTTTTTT
cdr3_aa: CATSLGNRAELFF

v_call: TRBV11-2
j_call: TRBJ2-1
d_call: NA
cdr3_length: 15
clone_size: few
cdr3_nt: TGTGCCAGCAGCCCCGATAATCCGCTAGGCAATGAGCAGTTCTTC
cdr3_aa: CASSPDNPLGNEQFF

v_call: TRBV28
j_call: TRBJ2-7
d_call: TRBD1
cdr3_length: 17
clone_size: many
cdr3_nt: TGTGCCAGCAGTCTAAAGCCGGGACAGGGACCGACGGACGAGCAGTACTTC
cdr3_aa: CASSLKPGQGPTDEQYF

v_call: TRBV9
j_call: TRBJ2-1
d_call: NA
cdr3_length: 15
clone_size: NA
cdr3_nt: TGTGCCAGCAGTTGGGGGACGAGCTCCTACAATGAGCAGTTCTTC
cdr3_aa: CASSWGTSSYNEQFF